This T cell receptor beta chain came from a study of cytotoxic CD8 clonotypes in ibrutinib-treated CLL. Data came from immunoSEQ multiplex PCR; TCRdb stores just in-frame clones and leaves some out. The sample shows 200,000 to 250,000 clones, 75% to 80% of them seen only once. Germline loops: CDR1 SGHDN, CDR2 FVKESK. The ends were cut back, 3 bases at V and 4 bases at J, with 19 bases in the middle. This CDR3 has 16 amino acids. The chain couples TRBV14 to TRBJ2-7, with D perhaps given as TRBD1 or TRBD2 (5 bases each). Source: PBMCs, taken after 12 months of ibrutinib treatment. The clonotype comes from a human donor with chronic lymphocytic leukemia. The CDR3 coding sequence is TGTGCCAGCAGCCATGAAGAGGGGCTTTCTCGGTACGAGCAGTACTTC. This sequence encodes CASSHEEGLSRYEQYF.